These 26 T cell receptor beta chains were all obtained from the same sample, sequenced in a study of vaccination and CD4 T cells after COVID-19. Sequencing of DNA taken from cultured CD4+ T cells relied on the Oncomine TCR Beta short-read assay. TCRdb redid the calling of the PCR reads with MiXCR, one entry per CDR3 protein. The repertoire holds some 9,100 distinct CDR3 sequences, with about half as singletons. These receptors have no known antigen. Stated treatment: approximately nine-day PBMC culture with coronavirus spike peptide pools or control peptides (ViraFEST assay). Researchers collected the unexposed donor's CD4+ T cells before the COVID-19 pandemic (2011-2018). Sample: CD4+ T cells from blood, cultured in vitro. These receptors were collected from a human donor in good health.

This clonotype was observed a handful of times. The chain couples TRBV20-1 to TRBJ1-2; maybe TRBD1 (6 bases). The CDR3 sequence is 14 residues long. Trimming removed 6 bases at V and 6 bases at J, with 20 bases between. The germline gives CDR1 DFQATT, CDR2 SNEGSKA (reference sequence). CDR3 coding DNA: TGCAGTGCCACCCGGTTGAGGGGGGGTAATGGCTACACCTTC. Translating it yields CSATRLRGGNGYTF.

This clonotype was seen a few times. The V gene is TRBV4-3, the J gene TRBJ1-2; weak D call: TRBD1 (5 bases). The CDR3 has 15 amino acids. V lost 1 base, J lost 3 bases, and 12 bases lay in between. The V gene's germline CDR1 is LGHNA and CDR2 YSLEER. The CDR3 reads CASSQVGGRDYGYTF. DNA of the CDR3: TGCGCCAGCAGCCAAGTTGGGGGAAGGGACTATGGCTACACCTTC.

The rearrangement uses TRBV11-3 and TRBJ2-3, with TRBD1 matching 11 bases. Germline V gene data show CDR1 as SGHNT and CDR2 as YENEEA. The CDR3 is 16 residues long. The V and J ends lost 5 bases and 4 bases, in that order; junction bases with no gene match: 8. The CDR3 reads CASSDRTGGKSDTQYF. CDR3 nucleotides: TGTGCCAGCAGCGACAGGACAGGGGGCAAATCAGATACGCAGTATTTT.

Sample share makes this clonotype medium-sized. The chain carries TRBV6-1 and TRBJ2-3; D not certain. The V end lost 5 bases, the J end lost 5 bases, and 11 bases lay between the germline ends. Germline V gene lookup returns CDR1 MNHNS and CDR2 SASEGT. CDR3 length: 13 amino acids. In DNA form, the CDR3 reads TGTGCCAGCAGTCGACCCTTAAGAGATACGCAGTATTTT. It codes for CASSRPLRDTQYF.

This clonotype was observed a handful of times. The chain has TRBV10-3 and TRBJ2-2; 8 positions agree with TRBD2. Germline CDR1 reads ENHRY; CDR2 reads SYGVKD. There are 14 residues in the CDR3. The V segment lost 11 bases and the J segment 2 bases; nucleotides outside the gene matches: 7. CDR3 residues: CASAGALNTGELFF. CDR3 sequence (DNA): TGTGCCTCAGCGGGGGCTCTAAACACCGGGGAGCTGTTTTTT.

V gene TRBV2 combines with J gene TRBJ1-2; a weak D match, TRBD1 (6 bases). The V end was cut by 2 bases, the J end by 5 bases, with 12 bases between. In germline, CDR1 is SNHLY, CDR2 FYNNEI. This CDR3 spans 14 amino acids. CDR3: CASSEIGQRYGYTF. For the CDR3, the DNA is TGTGCCAGCAGTGAAATAGGACAGCGTTATGGCTACACCTTC.

A remark on this clonotype: An end of the junction differs from the germline gene, which may be a read error. The rearrangement uses TRBV6-5 and TRBJ1-2, with TRBD1 as a possible D gene (6 bases). The CDR3 length is 16 residues. CDR1 MNHEY and CDR2 SVGAGI come from the germline V gene. The CDR3 sequence: CASNYRGGQGGGGYTF. CDR3 nucleotides: TGTGCCAGCAATTACCGGGGGGGGCAGGGAGGAGGTGGCTACACCTTC.

This clonotype was counted only a few times. The V call is TRBV7-2, the J call TRBJ1-1; no clear D. CDR3 length: 13 amino acids. The germline V and J ends were trimmed by 5 bases and 0 bases, with 7 bases remaining between them. Germline V CDR1 and CDR2: SGHTA, FQGNSA. The CDR3 nucleotides read TGTGCCAGCAGCCAACAGCTGAACACTGAAGCTTTCTTT. Protein product: CASSQQLNTEAFF.

V gene TRBV7-2 combines with J gene TRBJ2-3; D possibly corresponds to TRBD2 (5 bases). There are 16 residues in the CDR3. The V gene's germline CDR1 is SGHTA and CDR2 FQGNSA. V shed 1 base and J shed 5 bases, with 16 bases lying between them. The CDR3 spells CASSLGRSGRGDTQYF. The CDR3 bases are TGTGCCAGCAGCTTAGGCAGGAGCGGCCGGGGAGATACGCAGTATTTT.

This chain uses TRBV27 with TRBJ2-7, with D possibly being TRBD2 (7 bases). V was trimmed by 6 bases and J by 2 bases, leaving 17 bases between them. CDR3 length: 15 residues. Germline-derived CDR1 and CDR2 are MNHEY and SMNVEV (reference sequence). The CDR3 DNA is TGTGCCAGCAGCCCTAGGGGGGGCATCGCCTACGAGCAGTACTTC. The encoded protein is CASSPRGGIAYEQYF.

The genes are TRBV5-1 and TRBJ2-1; the match to TRBD2 covers 9 bases. CDR3 size: 18 residues. V lost 2 bases to trimming and J lost 4 bases; unmatched junction nucleotides: 13. Germline loops: CDR1 SGHRS, CDR2 YFSETQ. CDR3 nucleotides: TGCGCCAGCAGCTTCCGACTAGCGGATCAATTCTGGTACAATGAGCAGTTCTTC. It is translated as CASSFRLADQFWYNEQFF.

This clonotype was picked up a small number of times. The gene calls are TRBV6-1 and TRBJ2-6; TRBD1 might be the D (6 bases). V lost 6 bases to trimming and J lost 2 bases, with 14 bases between them. The CDR3 length is 16 residues. Germline V CDR1 and CDR2: MNHNS, SASEGT. CDR3: CASSRGPPTGANVLTF. DNA of the CDR3: TGTGCCAGCAGCAGGGGACCACCCACTGGGGCCAACGTCCTGACTTTC.

In its sample, this clonotype was seen once. CDR3 region: CASNPYGQPQHF. The CDR3 nucleotides read TGTGCCAGCAACCCGTACGGTCAGCCCCAGCATTTT. The chain couples TRBV12-3 or TRBV12-4 to TRBJ1-5; D not resolved. V was trimmed by 7 bases and J by 6 bases, leaving 10 bases between them. The CDR3 totals 12 residues.

The V and J genes are TRBV20-1 and TRBJ2-1, with D maybe TRBD2 (6 bases). The CDR3 consists of 14 residues. The ends were cut back, 6 bases at V and 8 bases at J, with 20 bases in the middle. Looked up from germline, CDR1 is DFQATT and CDR2 is SNEGSKA (reference sequence). The CDR3 loop reads CSAGRLVGGYEQFF. The DNA for the CDR3 is TGCAGTGCGGGTCGACTAGTTGGGGGATATGAGCAGTTCTTC.

This chain links TRBV7-2 with TRBJ2-7; TRBD1 might be the D (7 bases). Deletions cut 4 bases from V and 3 bases from J, with 19 bases between. CDR1 and CDR2 from the germline V gene are SGHTA and FQGNSA. The CDR3 is 16 residues long. The CDR3: CASSSWTGQRVYEQYF. In DNA form, the CDR3 reads TGTGCCAGCAGCTCTTGGACAGGCCAGCGGGTCTACGAGCAGTACTTC.

The V gene is TRBV6-1, the J gene TRBJ2-3, with 7 positions matching TRBD1. Losses at the gene ends were 6 bases for V and 0 bases for J; bases not matched to a gene: 6. This CDR3 is 15 amino acids long. Per the germline V gene, CDR1 is MNHNS and CDR2 is SASEGT. The CDR3 nucleotides are TGTGCCAGCAGGGGACAGAGGAAGAGCACAGATACGCAGTATTTT. As protein: CASRGQRKSTDTQYF.

The chain is built from TRBV2 and TRBJ2-5; D gene unclear. The CDR3 has 14 amino acids. V shed 2 bases and J shed 4 bases, with 11 bases lying between them. Germline CDR1 reads SNHLY; CDR2 reads FYNNEI. CDR3 bases: TGTGCCAGCAGTGAATTGTCAGAAGGAGAGACCCAGTACTTC. It codes for CASSELSEGETQYF.

V gene TRBV29-1 combines with J gene TRBJ1-2; weak D call: TRBD1 (6 bases). The CDR3 has 13 residues. V lost 0 bases to trimming and J lost 3 bases, with 8 bases between them. CDR1 and CDR2 (germline): SQVTM, ANQGSEA. Here the CDR3 reads CSVEEGAHYGYTF. DNA for the CDR3: TGCAGCGTTGAAGAGGGGGCTCACTATGGCTACACCTTC. Full variable domain (missing parts from reference TRBV29-1 and TRBJ1-2): SAVISQKPSRDICQRGTSLTIQCQVDSQVTMMFWYRQQPGQSLTLIATANQGSEATYESGFVIDKFPISRPNLTFSTLTVSNMSPEDSSIYLCSVEEGAHYGYTFGSGTRLTVV.

This clonotype was detected once. The chain links TRBV5-1 to TRBJ2-7; TRBD1 agrees at 7 bases. This CDR3 is 15 amino acids long. The germline CDR1 and CDR2 sequences are SGHRS and YFSETQ. J gave up 5 bases and V 0 bases, and 8 bases lay outside the gene matches. The CDR3 is CASSLEGGSHHEQYF. The DNA of the CDR3 is TGCGCCAGCAGCTTGGAAGGGGGCTCGCATCACGAGCAGTACTTC.

The V and J genes are TRBV27 and TRBJ2-7; a weak D match, TRBD2 (5 bases). The V end lost 3 bases, the J end lost 2 bases, and 14 bases lay between the germline ends. CDR3 length equals 15 residues. Germline loops: CDR1 MNHEY, CDR2 SMNVEV (reference sequence). The CDR3 sequence is CASSFLGSTAYEQYF. The CDR3, as DNA: TGTGCCAGCAGTTTCCTAGGGAGTACAGCCTACGAGCAGTACTTC.

J is TRBJ1-2 and V is TRBV2, with TRBD1 as a possible D gene (6 bases). Germline assignment: CDR1 SNHLY and CDR2 FYNNEI. With 1 base removed from V and 4 bases from J, the gap between germline ends came to 10 bases. This CDR3 has 14 residues. CDR3 protein: CASSEVGGAYGYTF. The CDR3 region has the DNA TGTGCCAGCAGTGAAGTGGGGGGGGCCTATGGCTACACCTTC.

This rearrangement joins TRBV25-1 to TRBJ2-5; 7 bases map to TRBD1. This CDR3 has 14 amino acids. The V gene's germline CDR1 is MGHDK and CDR2 SYGVNS. J lost 5 bases, V lost 5 bases, and 8 bases had no gene match. This chain's CDR3 is CASSFHGTEETQYF. CDR3 coding DNA: TGTGCCAGCAGTTTTCACGGGACAGAGGAGACCCAGTACTTC. Variable domain in full (rest from reference TRBV25-1 and TRBJ2-5): EADIYQTPRYLVIGTGKKITLECSQTMGHDKMYWYQQDPGMELHLIHYSYGVNSTEKGDLSSESTVSRIRTEHFPLTLESARPSHTSQYLCASSFHGTEETQYFGPGTRLLVL.

This chain connects TRBV29-1 to TRBJ1-3; possible D gene TRBD1, 5 bases. Germline V lookup: CDR1 SQVTM, CDR2 ANQGSEA. The CDR3 is 13 amino acids. Trimming took off 8 bases at V and 7 bases at J, with 18 bases between the two ends. Written as DNA, the CDR3 is TGCAGCCCCCCGGCAGGGCGGGGGAACACCATATATTTT. It encodes CSPPAGRGNTIYF.

This clonotype has a handful of counts. The CDR3 loop reads CSASMELLEQFF. In DNA form, the CDR3 reads TGCAGTGCTAGTATGGAGTTGCTTGAGCAGTTCTTC. The V call is TRBV20-1, the J call TRBJ2-1; D is unclear. V was shortened by 3 bases and J by 9 bases, with 12 bases between the two germline ends. Germline loops: CDR1 DFQATT, CDR2 SNEGSKA (reference sequence). The CDR3 runs 12 residues.

J is TRBJ1-5 and V is TRBV5-4; no reliable D call. This CDR3 spans 14 amino acids. With 1 base removed from V and 3 bases from J, the gap between germline ends came to 8 bases. Germline V gene data show CDR1 as SGHNT and CDR2 as YYREEE (reference sequence). CDR3 sequence (DNA): TGTGCCAGCAGCTTGCCGGGCTACAATCAGCCCCAGCATTTT. Its protein is CASSLPGYNQPQHF.

This rearrangement joins TRBV6-1 to TRBJ1-2, with D hard to call. Germline CDR1 MNHNS, CDR2 SASEGT. The CDR3 covers 14 residues. Between the trimmed V and J ends, which lost 7 bases and 2 bases, there was a span of 14 bases. This CDR3 is CASTKYRQNYGYTF. CDR3 DNA sequence: TGTGCCAGCACCAAATACCGGCAGAACTATGGCTACACCTTC.